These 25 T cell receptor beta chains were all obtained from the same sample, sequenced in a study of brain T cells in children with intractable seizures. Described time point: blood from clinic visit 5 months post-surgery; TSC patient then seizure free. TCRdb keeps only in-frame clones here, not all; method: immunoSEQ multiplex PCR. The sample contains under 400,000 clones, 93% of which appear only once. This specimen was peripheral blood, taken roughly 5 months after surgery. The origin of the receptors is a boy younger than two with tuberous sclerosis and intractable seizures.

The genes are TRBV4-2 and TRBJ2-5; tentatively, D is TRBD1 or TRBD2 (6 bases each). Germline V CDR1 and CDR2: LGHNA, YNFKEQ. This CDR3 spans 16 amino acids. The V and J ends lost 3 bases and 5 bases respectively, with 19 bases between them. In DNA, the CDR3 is TGTGCCAGCAGCCACGACCAAGGCAGGGGACTCGAGACCCAGTACTTC. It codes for CASSHDQGRGLETQYF.

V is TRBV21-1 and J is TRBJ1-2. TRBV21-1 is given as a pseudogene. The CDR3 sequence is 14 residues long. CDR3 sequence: CASSKGSRDYGYTF. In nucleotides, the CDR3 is TGTGCCAGCAGCAAAGGAAGCCGAGACTATGGCTACACCTTC.

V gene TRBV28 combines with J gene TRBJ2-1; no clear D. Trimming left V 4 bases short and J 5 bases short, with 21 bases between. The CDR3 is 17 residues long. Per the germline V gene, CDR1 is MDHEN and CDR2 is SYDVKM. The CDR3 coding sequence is TGTGCCAGCAGTTCCCGACGGCTCACGGACCCTGACAATGAGCAGTTCTTC. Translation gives CASSSRRLTDPDNEQFF.

In DNA, the CDR3 is TGTGCTAGTCGGCAGACAGCTCAAGAGACCCAGTACTTC. Translated: CASRQTAQETQYF. The V call is TRBV12-5, the J call TRBJ2-5; tentatively, D is TRBD1 (5 bases). Trimming pared 8 bases from V and 2 bases from J, leaving 12 bases between. This CDR3 is 13 amino acids long. CDR1 is LGHNT, CDR2 FRNRAP, per germline. Based on the CDR3 plus reference TRBV12-5 and TRBJ2-5, the full variable domain is DARVTQTPRHKVTEMGQEVTMRCQPILGHNTVFWYRQTMMQGLELLAYFRNRAPLDDSGMPKDRFSAEMPDATLATLKIQPSEPRDSAVYFCASRQTAQETQYFGPGTRLLVL.

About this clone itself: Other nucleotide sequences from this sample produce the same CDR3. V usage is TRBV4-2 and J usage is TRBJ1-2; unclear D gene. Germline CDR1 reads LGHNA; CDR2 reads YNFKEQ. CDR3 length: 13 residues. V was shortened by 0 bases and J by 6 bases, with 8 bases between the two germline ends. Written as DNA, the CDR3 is TGTGCCAGCAGCCAAGAGGGGAGGGATGGCTACACCTTC. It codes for CASSQEGRDGYTF.

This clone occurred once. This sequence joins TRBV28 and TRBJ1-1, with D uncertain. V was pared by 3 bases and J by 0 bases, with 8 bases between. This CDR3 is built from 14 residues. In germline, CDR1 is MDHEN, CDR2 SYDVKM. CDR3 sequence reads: CASSFYMMNTEAFF. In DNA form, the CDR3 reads TGTGCCAGCAGTTTCTATATGATGAACACTGAAGCTTTCTTT.

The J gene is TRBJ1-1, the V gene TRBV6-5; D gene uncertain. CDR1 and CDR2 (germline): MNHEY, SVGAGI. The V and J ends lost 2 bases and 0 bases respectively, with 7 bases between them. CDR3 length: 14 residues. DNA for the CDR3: TGTGCCAGCAGTTACAACGATATGAACACTGAAGCTTTCTTT. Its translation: CASSYNDMNTEAFF.

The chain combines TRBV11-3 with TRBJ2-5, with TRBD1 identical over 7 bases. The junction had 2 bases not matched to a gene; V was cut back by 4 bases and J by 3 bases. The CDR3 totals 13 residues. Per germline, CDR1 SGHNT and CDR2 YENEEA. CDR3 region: CASSSGTEETQYF. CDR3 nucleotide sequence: TGTGCCAGCAGCTCCGGGACAGAAGAGACCCAGTACTTC.

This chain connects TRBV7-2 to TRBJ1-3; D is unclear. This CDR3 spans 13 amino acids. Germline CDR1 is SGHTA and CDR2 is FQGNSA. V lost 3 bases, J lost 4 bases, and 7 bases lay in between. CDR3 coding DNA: TGTGCCAGCAGCTTGAAACTCGGAAACACCATATATTTT. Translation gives CASSLKLGNTIYF.

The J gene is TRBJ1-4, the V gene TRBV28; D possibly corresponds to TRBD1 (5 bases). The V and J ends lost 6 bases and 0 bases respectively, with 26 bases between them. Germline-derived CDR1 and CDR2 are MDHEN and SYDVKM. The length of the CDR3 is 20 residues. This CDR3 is CASSRRRTYSGRATNEKLFF. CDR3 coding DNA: TGTGCCAGCAGCCGCCGACGGACATACTCCGGGAGGGCAACTAATGAAAAACTGTTTTTT.

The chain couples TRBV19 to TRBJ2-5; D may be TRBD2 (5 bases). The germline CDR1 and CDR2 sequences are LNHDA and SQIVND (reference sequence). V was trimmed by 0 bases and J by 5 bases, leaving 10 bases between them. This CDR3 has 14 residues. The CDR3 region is CASSIDRGGETQYF. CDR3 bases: TGTGCCAGTAGTATAGATCGCGGCGGGGAGACCCAGTACTTC.

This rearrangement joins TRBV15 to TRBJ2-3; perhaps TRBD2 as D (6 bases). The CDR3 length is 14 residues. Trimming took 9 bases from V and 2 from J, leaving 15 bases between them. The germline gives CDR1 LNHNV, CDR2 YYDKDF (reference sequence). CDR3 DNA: TGTGCCACGGCGGGACGGCCCTCCACAGATACGCAGTATTTT. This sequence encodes CATAGRPSTDTQYF.

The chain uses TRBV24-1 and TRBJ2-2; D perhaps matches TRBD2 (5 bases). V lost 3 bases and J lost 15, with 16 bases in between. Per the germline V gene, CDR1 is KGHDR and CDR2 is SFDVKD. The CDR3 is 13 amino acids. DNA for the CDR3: TGTGCCACCAGTGATACGAATAGCGCCCCGGTGTTTTTT. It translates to CATSDTNSAPVFF.

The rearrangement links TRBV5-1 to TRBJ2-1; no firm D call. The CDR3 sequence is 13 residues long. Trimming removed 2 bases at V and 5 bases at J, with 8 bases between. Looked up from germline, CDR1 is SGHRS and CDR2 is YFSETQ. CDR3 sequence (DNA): TGCGCCAGCAGCTTTCGAACAGACAATGAGCAGTTCTTC. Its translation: CASSFRTDNEQFF. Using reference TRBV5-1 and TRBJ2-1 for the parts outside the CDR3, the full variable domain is KAGVTQTPRYLIKTRGQQVTLSCSPISGHRSVSWYQQTPGQGLQFLFEYFSETQRNKGNFPGRFSGRQFSNSRSEMNVSTLELGDSALYLCASSFRTDNEQFFGPGTRLTVL.

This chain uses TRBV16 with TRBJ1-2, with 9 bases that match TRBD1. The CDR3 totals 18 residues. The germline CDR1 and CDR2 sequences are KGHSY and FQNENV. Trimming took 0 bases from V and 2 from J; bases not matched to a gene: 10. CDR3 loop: CASSQSGTGFHPNYGYTF. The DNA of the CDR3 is TGTGCCAGCAGCCAATCCGGGACAGGGTTTCATCCAAACTATGGCTACACCTTC.

The CDR3 DNA follows: TGTGCCAGCAGCTTGGCTAACCAAGAGACCCAGTACTTC. Residues: CASSLANQETQYF. The chain links TRBV5-5 to TRBJ2-5; D call uncertain. Germline loops: CDR1 SGHKS, CDR2 YYEKEE (reference sequence). The CDR3 extends over 13 amino acids. V was trimmed by 0 bases and J by 0 bases, leaving 3 bases between them.

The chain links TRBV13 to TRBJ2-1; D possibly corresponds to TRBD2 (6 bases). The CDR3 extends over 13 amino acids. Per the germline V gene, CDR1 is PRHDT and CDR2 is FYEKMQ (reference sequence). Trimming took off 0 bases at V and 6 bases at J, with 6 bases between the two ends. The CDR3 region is CASSLGTSNEQFF. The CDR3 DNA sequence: TGTGCCAGCAGCTTAGGGACTAGCAATGAGCAGTTCTTC.

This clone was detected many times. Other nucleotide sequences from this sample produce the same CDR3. CDR3 sequence (DNA): TGTGCCAGCAGCCCTGGGGGACACACTGAAGCTTTCTTT. This translates into CASSPGGHTEAFF. This chain joins TRBV7-9 and TRBJ1-1; D perhaps matches TRBD1 (5 bases). This CDR3 has 13 amino acids. Per germline, CDR1 SEHNR and CDR2 FQNEAQ (reference sequence). Trimming shortened V by 5 bases and J by 3 bases, and 10 bases separated the two germline ends.

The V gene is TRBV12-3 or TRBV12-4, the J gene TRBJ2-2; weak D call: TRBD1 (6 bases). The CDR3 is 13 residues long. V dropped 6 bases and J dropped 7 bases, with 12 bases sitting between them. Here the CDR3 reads CASRGTGFGELFF. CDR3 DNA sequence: TGTGCCAGCAGGGGTACAGGGTTCGGGGAGCTGTTTTTT.

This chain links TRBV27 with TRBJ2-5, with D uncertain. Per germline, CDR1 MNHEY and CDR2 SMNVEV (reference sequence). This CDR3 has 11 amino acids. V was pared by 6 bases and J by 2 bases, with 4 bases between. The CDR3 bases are TGTGCCAGCAGAAAACAAGAGACCCAGTACTTC. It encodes CASRKQETQYF.

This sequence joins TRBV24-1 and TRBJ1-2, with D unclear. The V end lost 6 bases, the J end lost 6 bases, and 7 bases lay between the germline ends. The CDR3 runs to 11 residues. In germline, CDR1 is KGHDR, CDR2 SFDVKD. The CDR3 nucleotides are TGTGCCACCAGTCACGAGGATGGCTACACCTTC. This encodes CATSHEDGYTF.

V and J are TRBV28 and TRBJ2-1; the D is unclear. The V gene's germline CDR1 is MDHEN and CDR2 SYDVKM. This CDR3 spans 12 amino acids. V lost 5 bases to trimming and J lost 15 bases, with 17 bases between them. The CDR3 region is CASSLTLGSSFF. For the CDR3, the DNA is TGTGCCAGCAGTCTTACGCTAGGATCATCGTTCTTC.

CDR3 in amino acids: CATSDPLAGTYEQYF. DNA of the CDR3: TGTGCCACCAGTGATCCTCTAGCGGGTACCTACGAGCAGTACTTC. This chain connects TRBV24-1 to TRBJ2-7; 8 positions agree with TRBD2. Germline CDR1 reads KGHDR; CDR2 reads SFDVKD. With V trimmed by 3 bases and J by 2 bases, 5 bases remained unmatched. This CDR3 is built from 15 residues.

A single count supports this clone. DNA for the CDR3: TGTGCCAGCAGTGAAACGGCGACACAACGCTCCTACAATGAGCAGTTCTTC. Encoded protein: CASSETATQRSYNEQFF. The gene calls are TRBV6-1 and TRBJ2-1; D is unresolved. V gave up 2 bases and J gave up 0 bases, with 14 bases separating them. The CDR3 is made up of 17 amino acids. Germline values: CDR1 MNHNS, CDR2 SASEGT.

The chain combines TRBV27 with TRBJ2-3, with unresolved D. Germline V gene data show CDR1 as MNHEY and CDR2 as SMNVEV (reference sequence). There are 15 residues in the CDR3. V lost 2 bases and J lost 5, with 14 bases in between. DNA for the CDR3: TGTGCCAGCAGTTTACTCAACGGAATCAGAGATACGCAGTATTTT. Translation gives CASSLLNGIRDTQYF.